This TCR beta chain emerged from a study of blood T cell repertoires in COVID-19. As for the study in general: The United States, Italy and Spain were the sources of the acute and convalescent COVID-19 samples. In each case, the material was cDNA or gDNA derived from T cells, B-cell-depleted T cells, or PBMCs.

This CDR3 has 16 amino acids. Trimming stripped 5 bases from V and 10 bases from J, with 21 bases between. In germline, CDR1 is MGHRA, CDR2 YSYEKL. Under the authors' procedure: Amplification of reference gene primers provided the estimated nucleated cell counts. The repertoire was sequenced with immunoSEQ multiplex PCR; TCRdb's copy has only in-frame clones and lacks some. That table supplies the V and J calls and clone size; D and trimming were determined from the DNA. Among some 300,000 clones, more than 85% were seen once, and the ten largest hold over 1%. This chain connects TRBV4-1 to TRBJ1-6; D uncertain. The source of this sequence is a man in his 70s with acute or convalescent COVID-19. Sequences were obtained from peripheral blood. CDR3 DNA sequence: TGCGCCAGCAGCGTTGACATGGGAGCGAGGTACTCACCCCTCCACTTT. As protein: CASSVDMGARYSPLHF.